This TCR beta chain appears in the sequencing data of a study of Ad26.COV2.S vaccination and SARS-CoV-2 variants. J lost 5 bases, V lost 3 bases, and 7 bases had no gene match. There are 14 residues in the CDR3. CDR1 and CDR2 from the germline V gene are KGHSH and LQKENI. Produced via immunoSEQ multiplex PCR; TCRdb's table is partial and in-frame only. The sample shows about 350,000 clones, roughly 90% of them seen only once. Treatment: some 19 received Ad26.COV2.S at low or high dose, single or two shots; five or six received placebo; per-sample allocation not given. Samples were taken on day 63 after the first vaccine or placebo injection.

Sequences were derived from peripheral blood, sampled in a trial of Ad26.COV2.S vaccine versus placebo. The chain carries TRBV18 and TRBJ2-7, with TRBD1 identical over 7 bases. The sequence was collected from a person between 18 and 59 years old who received the Ad26.COV2.S COVID-19 vaccine or a placebo. The CDR3 DNA reads as TGTGCCAGCTCACCGTCTGGACAGGCTAACGAGCAGTACTTC. Residues: CASSPSGQANEQYF. Full variable domain (remainder filled in from reference TRBV18 and TRBJ2-7): NAGVMQNPRHLVRRRGQEARLRCSPMKGHSHVYWYRQLPEEGLKFMVYLQKENIIDESGMPKERFSAEFPKEGPSILRIQQVVRGDSAAYFCASSPSGQANEQYFGPGTRLTVT.